Detailed here is one T cell receptor beta chain. Source study methods: Estimated nucleated cell counts came from reference gene primer amplification. The method was immunoSEQ multiplex PCR; TCRdb's version includes in-frame clones alone and lacks a portion of them. That table is the source of V, J and clone size, and D and trimming were worked out from the DNA. The sample has about 230,000 clones, around four fifths seen once. Germline-derived CDR1 and CDR2 are SGHNT and YENEEA. The CDR3 is 13 residues long. V was shortened by 1 base and J by 7 bases, with 8 bases between the two germline ends. The data were obtained in a study of blood T cell repertoires in COVID-19. Study summary: There were acute and convalescent COVID-19 samples, and they came from the United States, Italy and Spain. Sources were T cells, B-cell-depleted T cells, or PBMCs; the material itself was cDNA or gDNA.

V gene TRBV11-3 combines with J gene TRBJ1-5, with D unclear. The clonotype comes from a woman aged 80 or older with active or convalescent COVID-19. The sequencing sample was made of peripheral blood. The CDR3 loop is CASSLGERQPQHF. CDR3 sequence (DNA): TGTGCCAGCAGCTTAGGGGAGCGACAGCCCCAGCATTTT.